This note documents a single T cell receptor beta chain sequence. Its antigen is not known. Time point of the sample: baseline, week 1 (first vaccination visit). Treatment meaning: pre-vaccination baseline after standard-of-care therapy. Each astrocytoma in the donors was new, WHO grade 3 or 4, IDH1-mutant and ATRX-lost. These data belong to a study of a mutant IDH1 vaccine in newly diagnosed glioma. Study context: Treated patients comprised approximately 60% males and about 38% females, mean age approximately 37 years. Broader study findings: It was 80% to 95% of patients that developed vaccine-induced immune responses. Pseudoprogression looked unconnected to shifts in top peripheral T cell clonotypes.

Data came from immunoSEQ multiplex PCR; TCRdb stores just in-frame clones and leaves some out. In the table there are about 34,000 clones, about four fifths of which are singletons. The CDR3 consists of 19 residues. Germline V gene lookup returns CDR1 SGDLS and CDR2 YYNGEE. After removal of 0 bases from V and 6 bases from J, the junction contained 19 bases not matched to a gene. This TCR came from a man aged 50-59 years with glioma. Some clones in this sample may be carry-over from other donors' samples. The V and J genes are TRBV9 and TRBJ2-5; 8 bases are a match to TRBD2. Sequenced here: peripheral blood mononuclear cells (PBMCs), sampled from a glioma patient treated with radiotherapy, temozolomide or both. CDR3 residues: CASSVEGLWGAGDAKTQYF. For the CDR3, the DNA is TGTGCCAGCAGCGTAGAAGGGTTATGGGGAGCGGGAGACGCAAAGACCCAGTACTTC.